Listed below are T cell receptor beta chains from one sample, sequenced in a study of blood T cell repertoires in COVID-19. TCRdb keeps only in-frame clones here, not all; method: immunoSEQ multiplex PCR. Among a few hundred thousand clones listed, approximately 86% were seen once. The sequencing sample was made of peripheral blood. Receptor source: a woman aged 18-30 years with acute or convalescent COVID-19. The CDR3 runs from the conserved cysteine through the conserved F or W. Each record gives: J gene, CDR3 length, clone size, V gene, D gene, CDR3 protein, CDR3 DNA. A D gene is named only where the DNA matches it firmly. Expanded clones get a size class; other rows say once, few or many, or leave the size out.

TRBJ2-1 14 once TRBV27 TRBD1 CASGIQGPYNEQFF TGTGCCAGCGGAATACAGGGGCCCTACAATGAGCAGTTCTTC
TRBJ1-1 15 - TRBV7-6 - CASSFKPEGTAEAFF TGTGCCAGCAGCTTTAAGCCTGAGGGCACGGCTGAAGCTTTCTTT
TRBJ2-7 12 - TRBV5-1 TRBD1 CASGLDRDEQYF TGCGCCAGCGGACTCGACAGGGACGAGCAGTACTTC
TRBJ2-1 15 - TRBV10-1 TRBD1 CASSDPGTGKGEQFF TGCGCCAGCAGTGATCCCGGGACAGGGAAGGGGGAGCAGTTCTTC
TRBJ1-2 16 - TRBV18 - CASSPDEGTRTYGYTF TGTGCCAGCTCACCCGACGAGGGCACGAGGACCTATGGCTACACCTTC
TRBJ1-2 14 - TRBV5-1 - CASSLVVGDYGYTF TGCGCCAGCAGCTTGGTTGTGGGAGACTATGGCTACACCTTC
TRBJ2-2 16 once TRBV2 TRBD1 CASSDWGTGSSGELFF TGTGCCAGCAGTGATTGGGGGACAGGCTCGTCCGGGGAGCTGTTTTTT
TRBJ2-7 15 - TRBV5-1 TRBD2 CASSWGSGRADEQYF TGCGCCAGCAGCTGGGGTAGCGGGAGGGCCGACGAGCAGTACTTC
TRBJ2-1 16 - TRBV18 TRBD2 CASSPVLAGGPNEQFF TGTGCCAGCTCACCCGTACTAGCGGGAGGGCCGAATGAGCAGTTCTTC
TRBJ1-3 12 - TRBV13 - CASSSGFNTIYF TGTGCCAGCAGCTCGGGGTTTAACACCATATATTTT
TRBJ2-7 16 - TRBV30 - CAWSVLTGSPSYEQYF TGTGCCTGGAGTGTACTTACAGGGAGTCCGTCCTACGAGCAGTACTTC